The present T cell receptor (beta chain) was sequenced within a study of blood T cell repertoires in COVID-19. Study context: There were acute and convalescent COVID-19 samples, and they came from the United States, Italy and Spain.

Deletions cut 4 bases from V and 0 bases from J, with 7 bases between. This CDR3 is built from 14 residues. CDR1 and CDR2 from the germline V gene are MNHEY and SMNVEV (reference sequence). Profiled with immunoSEQ multiplex PCR; TCRdb holds only in-frame clones, not every one. The table shows roughly 400,000 clones, with 70% to 90% occurring only once. The sample holds one count of this clone. This chain uses TRBV27 with TRBJ1-5; D is uncertain. This clonotype was obtained from a woman aged 18-29 years who had been exposed to COVID-19. Sequencing was carried out using PBMCs or T cells enriched from blood (not recorded which). CDR3 sequence (DNA): TGTGCCAGCAGTTCATACAATAGCAATCAGCCCCAGCATTTT. Protein product: CASSSYNSNQPQHF.